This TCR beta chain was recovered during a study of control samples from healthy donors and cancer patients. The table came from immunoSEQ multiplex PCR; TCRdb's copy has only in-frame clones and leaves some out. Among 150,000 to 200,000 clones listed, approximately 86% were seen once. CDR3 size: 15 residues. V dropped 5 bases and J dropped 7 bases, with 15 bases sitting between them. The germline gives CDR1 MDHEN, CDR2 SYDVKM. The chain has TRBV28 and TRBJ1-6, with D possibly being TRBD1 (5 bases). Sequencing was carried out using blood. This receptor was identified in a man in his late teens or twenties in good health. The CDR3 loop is CASSQPRAVNSPLHF. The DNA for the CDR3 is TGTGCCAGCAGTCAGCCCAGGGCTGTAAATTCACCCCTCCACTTT.